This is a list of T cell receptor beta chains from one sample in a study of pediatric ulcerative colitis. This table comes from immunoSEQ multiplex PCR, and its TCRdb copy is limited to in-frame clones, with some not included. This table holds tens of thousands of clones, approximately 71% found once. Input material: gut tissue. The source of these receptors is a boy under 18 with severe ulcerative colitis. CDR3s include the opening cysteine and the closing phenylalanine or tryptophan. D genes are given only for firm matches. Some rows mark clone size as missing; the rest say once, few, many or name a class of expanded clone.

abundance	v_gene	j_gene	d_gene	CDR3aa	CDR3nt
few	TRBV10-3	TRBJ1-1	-	CAISDGTTNEAFF	TGTGCCATCAGTGATGGGACGACGAATGAAGCTTTCTTT
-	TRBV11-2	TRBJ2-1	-	CASSWARSDNEQFF	TGTGCCAGCTCATGGGCTAGATCCGACAATGAGCAGTTCTTC
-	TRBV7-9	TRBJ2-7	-	CASSRRNSYEQYF	TGTGCCAGCAGTCGGAGAAACTCCTACGAGCAGTACTTC
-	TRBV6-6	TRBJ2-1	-	CASSPSGNEQFF	TGTGCCAGCAGTCCATCGGGCAATGAGCAGTTCTTC
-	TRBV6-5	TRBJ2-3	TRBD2	CASSYSTSGKTDTQYF	TGTGCCAGCAGTTACTCGACTAGCGGGAAGACAGATACGCAGTATTTT
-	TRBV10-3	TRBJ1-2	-	CAISELGREGARSGYTF	TGTGCCATCAGTGAGCTGGGCAGGGAGGGCGCGAGAAGTGGCTACACCTTC
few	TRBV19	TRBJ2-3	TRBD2	CASSTPIAGGTDTQYF	TGTGCCAGTAGTACCCCTATAGCGGGAGGTACAGATACGCAGTATTTT
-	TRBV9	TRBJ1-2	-	CASSVAWTSGGYTF	TGTGCCAGCAGCGTAGCGTGGACATCCGGTGGCTACACCTTC
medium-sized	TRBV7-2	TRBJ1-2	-	CASSLVSQNYGYTF	TGTGCCAGCAGCTTAGTGTCACAGAACTATGGCTACACCTTC
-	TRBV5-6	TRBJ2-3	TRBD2	CASSLFERDYTDTQYF	TGTGCCAGCAGCTTGTTTGAGCGGGATTACACAGATACGCAGTATTTT
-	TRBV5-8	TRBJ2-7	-	CASSDGMPSEQYF	TGTGCCAGCAGTGACGGGATGCCCTCCGAGCAGTACTTC
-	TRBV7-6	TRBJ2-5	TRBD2	CASSKGWSLAGAQETQYF	TGTGCCAGCAGTAAAGGGTGGTCTCTAGCGGGGGCCCAAGAGACCCAGTACTTC
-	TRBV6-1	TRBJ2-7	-	CASKAPSSAEQYF	TGTGCCAGCAAGGCCCCATCTAGTGCCGAGCAGTACTTC
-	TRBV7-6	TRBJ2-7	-	CASSLGGHEQYF	TGTGCCAGCAGCTTGGGGGGACACGAGCAGTACTTC
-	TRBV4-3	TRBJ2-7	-	CASSQDRMSTHYEQYF	TGCGCCAGCAGCCAAGATCGAATGAGCACACATTACGAGCAGTACTTC
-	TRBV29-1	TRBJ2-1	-	CSVGKGVGSYNEQFF	TGCAGCGTTGGTAAGGGCGTCGGCTCCTACAATGAGCAGTTCTTC
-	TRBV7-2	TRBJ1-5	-	CASSLGGLGNQPQHF	TGTGCCAGCAGCTTGGGGGGGCTGGGCAATCAGCCCCAGCATTTT
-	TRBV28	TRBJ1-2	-	CASSSGGKEGFYGYTF	TGTGCCAGCAGTTCCGGCGGCAAAGAGGGGTTCTATGGCTACACCTTC
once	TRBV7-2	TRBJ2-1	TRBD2	CASSLLAGGPMGEQFF	TGTGCCAGCAGCTTATTAGCGGGAGGGCCGATGGGTGAGCAGTTCTTC
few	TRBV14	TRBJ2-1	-	CASSHAKGGTEQFF	TGTGCCAGCAGCCACGCCAAGGGCGGGACCGAGCAGTTCTTC
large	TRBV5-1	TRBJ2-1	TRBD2	CASSLEGSGSSYNEQFF	TGCGCCAGCAGCTTGGAAGGTAGCGGGAGCTCCTACAATGAGCAGTTCTTC
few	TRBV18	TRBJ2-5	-	CASSLMLETQYF	TGTGCCAGCTCACTTATGTTGGAGACCCAGTACTTC
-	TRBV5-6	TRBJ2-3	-	CASSSGGTQYF	TGTGCCAGCAGCTCCGGTGGTACGCAGTATTTT
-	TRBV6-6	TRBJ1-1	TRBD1	CASSSDRGTEAFF	TGTGCCAGCAGCTCGGACAGGGGGACTGAAGCTTTCTTT
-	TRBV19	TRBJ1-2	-	CASSISLLDGYTF	TGTGCCAGTAGTATTTCCCTGTTGGACGGCTACACCTTC
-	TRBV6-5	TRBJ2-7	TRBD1	CASLTGTGGYYEQYF	TGTGCCAGCTTAACAGGGACAGGGGGGTACTACGAGCAGTACTTC
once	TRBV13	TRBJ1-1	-	CASSLGGRDTEAFF	TGTGCCAGCAGCTTAGGGGGTAGGGACACTGAAGCTTTCTTT
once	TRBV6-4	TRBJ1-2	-	CASSDSENYGYTF	TGTGCCAGCAGTGACTCGGAAAACTATGGCTACACCTTC
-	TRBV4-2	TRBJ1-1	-	CASSQDSGFTEAFF	TGTGCCAGCAGCCAAGATTCGGGTTTTACTGAAGCTTTCTTT
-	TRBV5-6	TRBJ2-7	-	CASSRKYEQYF	TGTGCCAGCAGCAGAAAATACGAGCAGTACTTC
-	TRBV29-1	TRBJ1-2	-	CSVRTLGGGYTF	TGCAGCGTCCGGACCTTGGGCGGTGGCTACACCTTC
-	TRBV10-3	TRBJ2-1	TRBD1	CAISDGQATYNEQFF	TGTGCCATCAGTGATGGACAGGCGACCTACAATGAGCAGTTCTTC
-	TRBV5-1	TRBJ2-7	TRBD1	CASSPEGQGYEQYF	TGCGCCAGCAGCCCGGAAGGACAGGGCTACGAGCAGTACTTC
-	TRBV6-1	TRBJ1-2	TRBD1	CASSEAEGQGYGYTF	TGTGCCAGCAGTGAAGCTGAGGGACAGGGGTATGGCTACACCTTC
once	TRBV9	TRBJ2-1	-	CASSGPSGEQFF	TGTGCCAGCAGCGGCCCTTCCGGGGAGCAGTTCTTC
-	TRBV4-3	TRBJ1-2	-	CASSQAAQASYGYTF	TGCGCCAGCAGCCAAGCAGCCCAGGCGAGCTATGGCTACACCTTC
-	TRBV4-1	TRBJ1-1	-	CASSQERDTEAFF	TGCGCCAGCAGCCAAGAACGTGACACTGAAGCTTTCTTT
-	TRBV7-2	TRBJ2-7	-	CASSSGQVSLYEQYF	TGTGCCAGCAGCTCCGGGCAGGTCTCCCTCTACGAGCAGTACTTC
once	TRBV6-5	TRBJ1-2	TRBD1	CASSPDRDGYGYTF	TGTGCCAGCAGCCCAGACAGGGACGGCTATGGCTACACCTTC
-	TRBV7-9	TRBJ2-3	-	CASSGRDTQYF	TGTGCCAGCAGCGGCCGAGATACGCAGTATTTT
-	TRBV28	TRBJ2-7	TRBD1	CASRGPGQGAQEQYF	TGTGCCAGCAGGGGTCCGGGACAGGGGGCCCAGGAGCAGTACTTC
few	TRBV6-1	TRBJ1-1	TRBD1	CASSYRGSEAFF	TGTGCCAGCAGCTACAGGGGCTCTGAAGCTTTCTTT
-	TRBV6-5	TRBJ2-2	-	CASSYRLGELFF	TGTGCCAGCAGTTACCGTCTGGGGGAGCTGTTTTTT
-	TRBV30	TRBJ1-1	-	CAWSWEGEAFF	TGTGCCTGGAGTTGGGAGGGGGAAGCTTTCTTT
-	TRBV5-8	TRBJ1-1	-	CASSLGEVNTEAFF	TGTGCCAGCAGCTTAGGCGAAGTGAACACTGAAGCTTTCTTT
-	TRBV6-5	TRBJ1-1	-	CASSSAGALNTEAFF	TGTGCCAGCAGTTCCGCAGGGGCTCTGAACACTGAAGCTTTCTTT
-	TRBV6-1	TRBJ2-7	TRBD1	CASSAPGQRQYEQYF	TGTGCCAGCAGTGCGCCGGGACAGCGACAATACGAGCAGTACTTC
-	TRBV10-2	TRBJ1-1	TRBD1	CASSLGLQGMNTEAFF	TGCGCCAGCAGTTTGGGGTTACAGGGGATGAACACTGAAGCTTTCTTT